This T cell receptor (beta chain) was obtained from a study of T cell responses to AZD1222 COVID-19 vaccine. The study's findings and limits: Repertoire sampling happened only post peak T cell response. Just a handful of AZD1222 recipients tested seropositive at baseline. Spike-wide coverage was observed for vaccine-associated CD4 TCRs, with dominant responses at 160-218 and 743-854. Receipt of two AZD1222 doses was followed by a rise in Spike-specific TCR breadth and depth.

With respect to this clone: Antigen unknown.

CDR1 and CDR2 from the germline V gene are SQVTM and ANQGSEA. The germline V and J ends were trimmed by 3 bases and 5 bases, with 13 bases remaining between them. The CDR3 is 13 amino acids. Profiled with immunoSEQ multiplex PCR; TCRdb holds only in-frame clones, not every one. The repertoire holds about 140,000 clones, about 89% seen once, with around 1.2% in the top ten. The sample was peripheral blood, taken 28 days after the second AZD1222 dose. V and J are TRBV29-1 and TRBJ1-1; a possible D gene is TRBD1 (5 bases). This sequence originates from an adult who received the AZD1222 COVID-19 vaccine. The CDR3 region has the DNA TGCAGCGTTGACCCCGGGGCGGGTACTGAAGCTTTCTTT. Residues: CSVDPGAGTEAFF.